One T cell receptor (beta chain) is described in this entry. Which antigen it targets is not known. Base qualities are not at hand, and no much larger clone is one base apart. This record belongs to a study of blood T cell repertoires in COVID-19 (dated by TCRdb to the early 2020s). About the investigation overall: Samples covering the acute and convalescent phases of COVID-19 were provided by collaborators in the United States, Italy and Spain. The material from the prospective study consisted of cDNA or gDNA derived from T cells, B-cell-depleted T cells, or PBMCs. The dataset comprised deeply sampled blood TCRbeta repertoires from subjects exposed to, actively infected with, or recovered from COVID-19. The repertoires were released in a freely available public database meant as a resource for research on the immune response to SARS-CoV-2. Samples came from the ongoing ImmuneRACE study (first 160 participants) plus 1,254 subjects from 6 global collaborators. A de-identified subject ID, COVID-19 status, age in years and sex were almost always included in the sample metadata. Where HLA class I and class II types were available, the types were taken from metadata supplied by the sample provider, not from assay-based typing.

TCRbeta CDR3 regions were amplified from genomic DNA by means of the immunoSEQ Assay, a bias-controlled multiplex PCR. The source study handled its data this way. The number of nucleated cells in each sample was estimated by amplification of reference gene primers within the assay. Sequence reads were collapsed and filtered to measure the absolute abundance of every unique TCRbeta CDR3 rearrangement. For each sample, productive Simpson clonality was calculated by taking the square root of Simpson's diversity index across productive rearrangements. Not all clones reach the TCRdb copy of this immuneACCESS table, which keeps in-frame sequences only. Checked studies attribute under half of the gap to unresolved V genes and leave the rest unexplained. That table is the source of V, J and clone size, and D and trimming were worked out from the DNA. The sample yields about 280,000 clones; about 83% were counted once. Roughly a tenth of the sample is in the top ten clones.

The investigation overall reported the following: How much clinical and demographic metadata was included differed by source and by participant, and the metadata was provided uncurated.

A second Seattle source provided samples from volunteer blood donors who had recovered from COVID-19. Each collaborating institution followed its own protocols to collect whole blood in K2EDTA tubes. For TCRbeta analysis, collaborator samples were shipped as frozen whole blood, as isolated PBMCs, or as DNA extracted from either sample type. Ends trimmed: V by 10 bases, J by 2 bases; bases unmatched to a gene: 3. For CDR1 and CDR2, the germline V gene lists KGHDR and SFDVKD. The CDR3, cysteine through phenylalanine, is 13 amino acids long. The read is trimmed to its CDR3 DNA, 39 bases read in frame from base 1.

The sequenced sample was peripheral blood. The TCR was taken from a woman in her 50s who had recovered from COVID-19. This chain is built from TRBV24-1 and TRBJ1-5; 8 of the junction bases match TRBD1. CDR3 region: CATQGQGNQPQHF. The sequenced DNA is TGTGCCACTCAGGGACAGGGCAATCAGCCCCAGCATTTT.